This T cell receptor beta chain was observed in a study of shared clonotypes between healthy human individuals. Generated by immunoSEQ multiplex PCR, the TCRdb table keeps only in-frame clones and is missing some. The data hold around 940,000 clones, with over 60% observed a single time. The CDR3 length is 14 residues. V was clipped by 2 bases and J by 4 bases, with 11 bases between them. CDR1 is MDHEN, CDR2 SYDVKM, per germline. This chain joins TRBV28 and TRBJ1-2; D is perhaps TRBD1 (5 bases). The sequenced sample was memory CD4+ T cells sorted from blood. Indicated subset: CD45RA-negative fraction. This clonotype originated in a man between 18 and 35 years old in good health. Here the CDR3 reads CASSLRAGRYGYTF. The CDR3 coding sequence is TGTGCCAGCAGTTTAAGAGCAGGGCGCTATGGCTACACCTTC.